This entry lists 9 T cell receptor beta chains sequenced from one sample in a study of T cell responses to AZD1222 COVID-19 vaccine. Produced via immunoSEQ multiplex PCR; TCRdb's table is partial and in-frame only. The profile covers 150,000 or so clones, with about nine tenths appearing a single time and about 5% taken by the ten largest. The material was peripheral blood, obtained on day 0 of AZD1222 vaccination. These receptors were obtained from an adult in good health.

This clone was seen only a few times. One end of the junction is discordant with germline, which a read error may explain. V usage is TRBV20-1 and J usage is TRBJ2-1; D not resolved. Germline CDR1 DFQATT, CDR2 SNEGSKA (reference sequence). The CDR3 consists of 11 residues. CDR3 protein: CSAYYYDEQFF. The DNA of the CDR3 is TGCAGTGCGTATTACTACGATGAGCAGTTCTTC.

V gene TRBV19 combines with J gene TRBJ2-7; 9 bases fit TRBD1. This CDR3 comprises 16 residues. Germline V gene data show CDR1 as LNHDA and CDR2 as SQIVND (reference sequence). The J segment lost 4 bases and the V segment lost 4 bases, leaving 11 bases of the junction unmatched. CDR3 coding DNA: TGTGCCAGTAGTAACCTGGGACAGGGAGGCCTTTACGAGCAGTACTTC. Its protein product is CASSNLGQGGLYEQYF.

The rearrangement links TRBV7-8 to TRBJ1-2; TRBD1 agrees at 8 bases. Germline assignment: CDR1 SGHVS and CDR2 FQNEAQ. CDR3 size: 13 residues. Trimming removed 4 bases from V and 9 bases from J; junction bases left unmatched: 7. The CDR3 protein is CASSSGQGPSYTF. The DNA for the CDR3 is TGTGCCAGCAGCTCCGGACAGGGTCCGAGCTACACCTTC. Full variable domain (missing parts from reference TRBV7-8 and TRBJ1-2): GAGVSQSPRYKVAKRGQDVALRCDPISGHVSLFWYQQALGQGPEFLTYFQNEAQLDKSGLPSDRFFAERPEGSVSTLKIQRTQQEDSAVYLCASSSGQGPSYTFGSGTRLTVV.

CDR3 region: CASSPLGRGSTGELFF. The CDR3 DNA sequence: TGTGCCAGCAGCCCCCTCGGTCGGGGTTCGACCGGGGAGCTGTTTTTT. This rearrangement joins TRBV7-3 to TRBJ2-2; TRBD2 is a possible D gene (5 bases). With 5 bases removed from V and 5 bases from J, the gap between germline ends came to 18 bases. Per germline, CDR1 SGHTA and CDR2 FQGTGA. The CDR3 extends over 16 amino acids.

The CDR3 loop is CASSRQLSYEQYF. The CDR3 coding sequence is TGTGCCAGCAGCCGCCAGCTATCCTACGAGCAGTACTTC. The chain carries TRBV14 and TRBJ2-7; D is undetermined. This CDR3 has 13 amino acids. The ends were cut back, 4 bases at V and 1 base at J, with 8 bases in the middle. Per germline, CDR1 SGHDN and CDR2 FVKESK.

This chain joins TRBV5-5 and TRBJ2-5; TRBD1 might be the D (6 bases). Between the trimmed V and J ends, which lost 4 bases and 2 bases, there was a span of 18 bases. From germline, CDR1 is SGHKS and CDR2 YYEKEE (reference sequence). The CDR3 consists of 16 residues. CDR3 bases: TGTGCCAGCAGCCCTTACACGGGACAACAACAAGAGACCCAGTACTTC. As protein: CASSPYTGQQQETQYF.

The gene calls are TRBV7-2 and TRBJ2-7, with 8 positions matching TRBD2. This CDR3 contains 16 residues. V dropped 0 bases and J dropped 1; count of bases not matched to a gene: 5. Germline V CDR1 and CDR2: SGHTA, FQGNSA. As DNA, the CDR3 is TGTGCCAGCAGCTTAGCAGCGGGACTAGAGTCCTACGAGCAGTACTTC. It translates to CASSLAAGLESYEQYF.

V and J are TRBV9 and TRBJ1-1; D perhaps matches TRBD1 (5 bases). Trimming cost V 0 bases and J 2 bases, with 11 bases left between them. Germline values: CDR1 SGDLS, CDR2 YYNGEE. The CDR3 runs to 15 residues. This chain's CDR3 is CASSVGGLFNTEAFF. DNA for the CDR3: TGTGCCAGCAGCGTAGGGGGCCTATTTAACACTGAAGCTTTCTTT.

The chain carries TRBV7-2 and TRBJ2-7; 7 positions agree with TRBD1. The CDR3 covers 14 residues. Trimming cost V 4 bases and J 4 bases; bases outside gene matches: 7. Germline CDR1 SGHTA, CDR2 FQGNSA. CDR3 in DNA: TGTGCCAGCAGCTCGAGAGGGACAGTGTACGAGCAGTACTTC. Its translation is CASSSRGTVYEQYF.